Described below is a single T cell receptor beta chain sequence and its context. The data were obtained in a study of blood T cell repertoires in COVID-19. Study details: Sites in the United States, Italy and Spain provided acute and convalescent COVID-19 samples. Sources were T cells, B-cell-depleted T cells, or PBMCs; the material itself was cDNA or gDNA.

Study processing details: Reference gene primer amplification yielded estimated nucleated cell counts. The assay was immunoSEQ multiplex PCR, and TCRdb's table has in-frame clones only and misses some. For V, J and clone size, that table is used; D and trimming come from the DNA. The data show about 120,000 clones, over 70% seen once. The CDR3 has 14 amino acids. V lost 8 bases, J lost 4 bases, and 5 bases stayed unmatched. Per the germline V gene, CDR1 is SNHLY and CDR2 is FYNNEI. Specimen: peripheral blood. This receptor was taken from a man in his forties or fifties with acute or convalescent COVID-19. The rearrangement uses TRBV2 and TRBJ1-2, with TRBD1 matching over 12 bases. As DNA, the CDR3 is TGTGCCAGCGGGACAGGGGGCGACGGCTATGGCTACACCTTC. Its translation is CASGTGGDGYGYTF.